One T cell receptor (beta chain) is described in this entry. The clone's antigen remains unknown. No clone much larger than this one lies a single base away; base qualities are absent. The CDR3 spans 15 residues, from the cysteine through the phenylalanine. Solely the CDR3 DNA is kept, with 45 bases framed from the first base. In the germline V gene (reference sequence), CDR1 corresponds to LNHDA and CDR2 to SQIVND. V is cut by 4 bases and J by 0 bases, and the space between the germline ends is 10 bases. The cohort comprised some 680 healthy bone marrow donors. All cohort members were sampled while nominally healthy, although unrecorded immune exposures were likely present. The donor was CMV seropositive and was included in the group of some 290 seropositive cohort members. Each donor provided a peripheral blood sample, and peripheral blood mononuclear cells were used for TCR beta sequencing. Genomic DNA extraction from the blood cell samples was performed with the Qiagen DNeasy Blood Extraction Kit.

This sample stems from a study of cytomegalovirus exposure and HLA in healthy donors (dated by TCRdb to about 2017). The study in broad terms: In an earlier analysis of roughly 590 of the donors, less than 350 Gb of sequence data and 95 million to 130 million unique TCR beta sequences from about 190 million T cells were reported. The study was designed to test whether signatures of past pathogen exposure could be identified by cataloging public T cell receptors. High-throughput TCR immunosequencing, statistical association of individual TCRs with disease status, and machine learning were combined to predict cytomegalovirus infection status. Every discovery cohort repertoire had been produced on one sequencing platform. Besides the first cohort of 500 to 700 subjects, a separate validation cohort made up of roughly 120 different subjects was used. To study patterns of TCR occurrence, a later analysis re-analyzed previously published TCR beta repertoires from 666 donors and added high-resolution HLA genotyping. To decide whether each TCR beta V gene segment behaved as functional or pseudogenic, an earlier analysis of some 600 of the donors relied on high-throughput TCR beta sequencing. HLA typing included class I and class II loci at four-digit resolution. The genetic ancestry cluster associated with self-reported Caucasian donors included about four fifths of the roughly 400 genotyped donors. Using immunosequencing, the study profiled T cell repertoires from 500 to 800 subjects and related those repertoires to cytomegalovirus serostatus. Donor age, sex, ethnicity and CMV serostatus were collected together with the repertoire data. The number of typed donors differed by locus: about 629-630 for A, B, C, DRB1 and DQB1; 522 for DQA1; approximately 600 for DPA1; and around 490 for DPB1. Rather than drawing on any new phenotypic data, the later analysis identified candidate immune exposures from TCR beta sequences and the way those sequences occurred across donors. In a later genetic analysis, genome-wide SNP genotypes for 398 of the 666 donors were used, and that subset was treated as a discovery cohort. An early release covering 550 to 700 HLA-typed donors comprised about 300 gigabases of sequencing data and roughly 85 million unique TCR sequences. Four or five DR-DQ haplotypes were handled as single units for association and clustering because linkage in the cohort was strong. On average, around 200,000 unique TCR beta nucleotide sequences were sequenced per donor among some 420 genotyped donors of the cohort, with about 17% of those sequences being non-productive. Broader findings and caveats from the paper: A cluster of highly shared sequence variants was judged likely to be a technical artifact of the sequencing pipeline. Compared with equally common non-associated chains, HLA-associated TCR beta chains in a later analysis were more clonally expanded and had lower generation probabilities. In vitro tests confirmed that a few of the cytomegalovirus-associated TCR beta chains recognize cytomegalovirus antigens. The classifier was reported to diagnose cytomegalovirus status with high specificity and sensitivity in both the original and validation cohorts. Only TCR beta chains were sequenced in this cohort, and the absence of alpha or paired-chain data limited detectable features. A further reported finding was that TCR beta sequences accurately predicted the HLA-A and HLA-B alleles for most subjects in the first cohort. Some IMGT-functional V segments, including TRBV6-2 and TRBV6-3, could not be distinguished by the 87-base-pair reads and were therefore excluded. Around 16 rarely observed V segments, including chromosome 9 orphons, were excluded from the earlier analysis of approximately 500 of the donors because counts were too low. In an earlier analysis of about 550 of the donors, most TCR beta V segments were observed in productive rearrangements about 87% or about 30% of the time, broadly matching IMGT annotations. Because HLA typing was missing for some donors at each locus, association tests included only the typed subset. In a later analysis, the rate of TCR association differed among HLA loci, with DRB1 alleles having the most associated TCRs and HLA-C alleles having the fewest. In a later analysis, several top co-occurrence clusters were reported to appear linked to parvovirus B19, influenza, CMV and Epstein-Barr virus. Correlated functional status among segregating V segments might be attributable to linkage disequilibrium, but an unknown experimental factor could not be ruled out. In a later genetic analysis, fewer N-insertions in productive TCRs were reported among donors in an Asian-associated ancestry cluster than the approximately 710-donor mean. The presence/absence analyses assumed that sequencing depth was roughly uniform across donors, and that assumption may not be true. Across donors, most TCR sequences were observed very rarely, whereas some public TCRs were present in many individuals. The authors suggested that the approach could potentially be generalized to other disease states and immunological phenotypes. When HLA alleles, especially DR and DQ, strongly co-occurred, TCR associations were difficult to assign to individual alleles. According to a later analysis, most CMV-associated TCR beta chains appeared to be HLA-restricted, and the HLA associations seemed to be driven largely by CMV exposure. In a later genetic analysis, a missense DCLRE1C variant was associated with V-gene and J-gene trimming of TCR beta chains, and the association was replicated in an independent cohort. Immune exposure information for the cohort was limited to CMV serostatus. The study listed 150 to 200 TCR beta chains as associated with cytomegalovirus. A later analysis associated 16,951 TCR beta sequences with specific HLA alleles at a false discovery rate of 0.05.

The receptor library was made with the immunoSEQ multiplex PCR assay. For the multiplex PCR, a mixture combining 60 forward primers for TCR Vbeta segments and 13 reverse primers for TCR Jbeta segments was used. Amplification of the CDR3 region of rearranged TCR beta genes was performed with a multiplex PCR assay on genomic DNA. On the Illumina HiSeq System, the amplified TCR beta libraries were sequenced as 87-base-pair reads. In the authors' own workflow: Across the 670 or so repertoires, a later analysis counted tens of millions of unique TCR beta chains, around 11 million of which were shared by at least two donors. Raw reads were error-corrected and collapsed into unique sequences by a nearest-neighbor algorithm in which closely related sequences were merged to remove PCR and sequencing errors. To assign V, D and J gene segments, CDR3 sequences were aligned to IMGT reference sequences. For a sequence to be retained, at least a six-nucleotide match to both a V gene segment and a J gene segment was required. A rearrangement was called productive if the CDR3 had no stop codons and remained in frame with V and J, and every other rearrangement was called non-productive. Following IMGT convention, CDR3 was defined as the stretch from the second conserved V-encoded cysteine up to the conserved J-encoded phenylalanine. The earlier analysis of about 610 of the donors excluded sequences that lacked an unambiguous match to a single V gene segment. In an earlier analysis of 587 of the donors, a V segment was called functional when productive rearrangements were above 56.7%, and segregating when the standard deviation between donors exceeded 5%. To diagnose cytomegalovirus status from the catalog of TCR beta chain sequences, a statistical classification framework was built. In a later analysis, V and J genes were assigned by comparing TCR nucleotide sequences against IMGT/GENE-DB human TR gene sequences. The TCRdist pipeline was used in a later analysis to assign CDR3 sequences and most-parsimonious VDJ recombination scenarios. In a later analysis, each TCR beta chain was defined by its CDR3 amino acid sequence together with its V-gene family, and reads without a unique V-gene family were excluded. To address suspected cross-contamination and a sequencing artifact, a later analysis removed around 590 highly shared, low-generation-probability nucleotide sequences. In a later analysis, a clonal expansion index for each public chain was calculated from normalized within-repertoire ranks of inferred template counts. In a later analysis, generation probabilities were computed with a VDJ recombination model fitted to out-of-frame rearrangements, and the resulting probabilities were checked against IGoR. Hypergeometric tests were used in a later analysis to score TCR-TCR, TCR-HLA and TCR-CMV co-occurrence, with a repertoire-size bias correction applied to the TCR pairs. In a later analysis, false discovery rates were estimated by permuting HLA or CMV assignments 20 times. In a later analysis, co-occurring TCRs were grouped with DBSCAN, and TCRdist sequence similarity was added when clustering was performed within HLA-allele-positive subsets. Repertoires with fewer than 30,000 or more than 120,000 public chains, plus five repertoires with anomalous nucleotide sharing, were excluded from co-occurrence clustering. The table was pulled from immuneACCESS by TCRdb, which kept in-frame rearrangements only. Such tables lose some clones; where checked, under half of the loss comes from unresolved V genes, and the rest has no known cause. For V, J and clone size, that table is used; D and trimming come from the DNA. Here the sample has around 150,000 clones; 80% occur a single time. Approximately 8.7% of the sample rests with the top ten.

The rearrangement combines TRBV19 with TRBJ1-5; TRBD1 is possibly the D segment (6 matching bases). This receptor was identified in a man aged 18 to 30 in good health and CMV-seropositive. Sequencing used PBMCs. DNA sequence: TGTGCCAGTAGTAGCTCGGACAGTAGCAATCAGCCCCAGCATTTT. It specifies CASSSSDSSNQPQHF.